This TCR beta chain was identified during a study of blood T cell repertoires in COVID-19. About the study: The analysed material was cDNA or gDNA that came from T cells, B-cell-depleted T cells, or PBMCs.

Original processing notes: Counts of nucleated cells, estimated from reference gene primer amplification, were obtained. Data came from immunoSEQ multiplex PCR; TCRdb stores just in-frame clones and leaves some out. D and trimming were read from the DNA, whereas the V and J calls and clone size are those reported in that table. The sample has about 160,000 clones, around nine tenths seen once. Germline V gene data show CDR1 as KGHSH and CDR2 as LQKENI. The germline V and J ends were trimmed by 4 bases and 6 bases, with 6 bases remaining between them. The CDR3 consists of 12 residues. The source of this sequence is a woman aged 45-60 years who had recovered from COVID-19. The sample taken for sequencing was PBMCs or T cells enriched from blood (not recorded which). The chain carries TRBV18 and TRBJ2-2; D uncertain. The CDR3 protein is CASSLTSGELFF. CDR3 sequence (DNA): TGTGCCAGCTCACTGACTTCCGGGGAGCTGTTTTTT.